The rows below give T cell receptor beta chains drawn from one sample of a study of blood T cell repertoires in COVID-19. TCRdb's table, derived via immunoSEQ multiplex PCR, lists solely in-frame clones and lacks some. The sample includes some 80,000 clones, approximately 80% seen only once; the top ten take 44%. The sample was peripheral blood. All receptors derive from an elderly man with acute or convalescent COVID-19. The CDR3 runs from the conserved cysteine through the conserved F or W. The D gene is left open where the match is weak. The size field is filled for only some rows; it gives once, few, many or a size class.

CDR3: CASSEPGLAGGKNEQFF
DNA: TGCGCCAGCAGTGAGCCTGGACTAGCGGGAGGAAAGAATGAGCAGTTCTTC
size: few
D: TRBD2
J: TRBJ2-1
V: TRBV10-1

CDR3: CASSMGQGVADEQYF
DNA: TGTGCCAGCAGTATGGGACAGGGGGTGGCGGACGAGCAGTACTTC
size: -
D: TRBD1
J: TRBJ2-7
V: TRBV28

CDR3: CSARTGPGAFF
DNA: TGCAGTGCTAGAACAGGGCCCGGGGCTTTCTTT
size: few
D: -
J: TRBJ1-1
V: TRBV20-1

CDR3: CASSIFGTDSNQPQHF
DNA: TGTGCCAGTAGTATTTTCGGGACAGATAGCAATCAGCCCCAGCATTTT
size: -
D: TRBD1
J: TRBJ1-5
V: TRBV19

CDR3: CASSPGQGRVQPQHF
DNA: TGTGCCAGTAGCCCGGGACAGGGACGGGTTCAGCCCCAGCATTTT
size: -
D: TRBD1
J: TRBJ1-5
V: TRBV19

CDR3: CASSLSRGNQPQHF
DNA: TGTGCCAGCAGCTTATCGCGTGGCAATCAGCCCCAGCATTTT
size: once
D: -
J: TRBJ1-5
V: TRBV7-9

CDR3: CASRSGGTAKNIQYF
DNA: TGTGCCAGCAGATCTGGGGGGACGGCCAAAAACATTCAGTACTTC
size: -
D: -
J: TRBJ2-4
V: TRBV6-5

CDR3: CASSLEGGYGYTF
DNA: TGTGCCAGCAGTTTGGAAGGGGGCTATGGCTACACCTTC
size: -
D: -
J: TRBJ1-2
V: TRBV28

CDR3: CASSLGGITDTQYF
DNA: TGTGCCAGCTCACTCGGGGGGATCACAGATACGCAGTATTTT
size: -
D: TRBD2
J: TRBJ2-3
V: TRBV18

CDR3: CASTSTGSSYEQYF
DNA: TGTGCCAGCACCTCTACAGGGAGCTCCTACGAGCAGTACTTC
size: -
D: -
J: TRBJ2-7
V: TRBV28

CDR3: CAWSLAGYEQYF
DNA: TGTGCCTGGAGTCTCGCGGGTTACGAGCAGTACTTC
size: once
D: -
J: TRBJ2-7
V: TRBV30

CDR3: CASSQGGGDTQYF
DNA: TGCGCCAGCAGCCAAGGGGGAGGGGATACGCAGTATTTT
size: many
D: TRBD2
J: TRBJ2-3
V: TRBV4-3

CDR3: CASSELGANTGELFF
DNA: TGTGCCAGCAGTGAACTGGGCGCGAACACCGGGGAGCTGTTTTTT
size: -
D: -
J: TRBJ2-2
V: TRBV2